This TCR beta chain was sequenced during a study of T cell responses to AZD1222 COVID-19 vaccine (dated by TCRdb to the early 2020s). Broadly, across the study: AZD1222 recipients given second doses at about 4 weeks or at about 12 weeks were pooled, since spike-specific TCR depth and breadth were not found to differ between the two schedules. TCR sequencing covered 230 to 250 trial participants: 200 to 220 given two doses of AZD1222 and 26 given two doses of MenACWY control vaccine. Trial participants were enrolled into age subgroups of 18-55, 56-69 and 70-plus years, which contained roughly 140, 27 and 60 TCR-sequenced participants, respectively.

Interpreted using the paper, the time point label stands for: baseline before first vaccination. Vaccinee samples were obtained from the UK trials COV001 and COV002, which included a single-blind randomized controlled phase 2/3 trial of AZD1222 (ChAdOx1 nCoV-19) in healthy adults. For TCRbeta chain sequencing, PBMC samples from trial participants were taken at day 0 and at day 28 after the second dose. The CDR3 regions of human TCRbeta chains were analyzed by immunosequencing. From the authors' description of their analysis: Repertoire TCRs were matched against a reference library of SARS-CoV-2-specific TCRs generated with the MIRA antigen-specificity platform. Breadth was defined as the fraction of unique TCRs that were SARS-CoV-2-associated, and depth was defined as the fraction of total T cells that were SARS-CoV-2-associated. Using the MIRA data, every spike-specific TCR was mapped to the spike region that the TCR reacted to and assigned to either a CD4 or a CD8 class. Log10-transformed breadth and depth values were compared by one-way ANOVA with Sidak's multiple comparisons tests. TCRdb took over this immuneACCESS table, retaining in-frame rearrangements with V and J assigned. Such tables are incomplete; in checked studies, under half of the missing clones stem from an unresolved V gene, and the remainder is unexplained. The V and J calls and clone size are taken from that table; D and trimming were inferred from the DNA. The table for this sample lists approximately 120,000 clones; around nine tenths of them were counted only once. The ten top clones hold 4.5% to 6% of the sample.

What the research found in general, with its limitations: Because no samples from the day 14 peak response were available, repertoires could be characterized only after the peak T cell response. Participants were mostly white British, with more females than males. The authors suggested clonal diversity may have been underestimated. After two AZD1222 doses, both the breadth and the depth of spike-specific TCRs were significantly higher than at day 0 and than in MenACWY recipients. The 56-69-year group was small, and its depth increase did not reach significance, likely because of low power. Vaccine-associated CD4 TCRs spanned the whole spike protein, with dominant responses in regions 160-218 and 743-854. Only six AZD1222 recipients were SARS-CoV-2 seropositive at baseline, limiting conclusions about previously exposed vaccinees. Nearly half of unique spike-specific TCRs reportedly recognized epitopes outside regions mutated in the B.1.351 and B.1.1.7 variants.

For this clone: The clone's antigen remains unknown. No base-level quality is on record; no much larger clone is a single base apart.

Based on the germline V gene, the CDR1 and CDR2 sequences are KGHDR and SFDVKD. The junction shows trimming of 0 bases on V and 9 bases on J, and the gene matches do not reach 4 bases of it. From the cysteine through the phenylalanine, the CDR3 covers 15 amino acids. The kept DNA is CDR3 alone, 45 bases in frame from the first base. The clonotype was recovered from an adult in good health. The sequencing here drew on peripheral blood, taken on day 0 of AZD1222 vaccination. Recombination linked TRBV24-1 to TRBJ2-1; 10 bases in the middle match TRBD1. The nucleotide sequence reads TGTGCCACCAGTGATTTGGGGGGACAGGGGTCTGAGCAGTTCTTC. Its protein is CATSDLGGQGSEQFF.